This passage covers 19 T cell receptor beta chains from one sample sequenced in a study of cytomegalovirus exposure and HLA in healthy donors. PCR employed 60 Vbeta and 13 Jbeta primers. Clones were sequenced by immunoSEQ multiplex PCR, and TCRdb holds only the in-frame ones, with some missing. The sample includes approximately 110,000 clones, 77% of them seen just once. The sample taken for sequencing was PBMCs. These receptors all stem from a human donor in good health.

The chain links TRBV5-1 to TRBJ2-3; TRBD1 matches 7 bases. The CDR3 has 14 residues. Trimming at V came to 5 bases and at J to 4 bases, leaving 7 bases not matched to a gene. CDR1 is SGHRS and CDR2 is YFSETQ in the germline V gene. The CDR3 region is CASSQGQLADTQYF. CDR3 sequence (DNA): TGCGCCAGCAGTCAGGGACAGTTGGCAGATACGCAGTATTTT.

The V gene is TRBV5-1, the J gene TRBJ2-3, with 7 bases matching TRBD2. Losses at the gene ends were 3 bases for V and 1 base for J; bases not matched to a gene: 8. The CDR3 has 16 amino acids. Germline V gene lookup returns CDR1 SGHRS and CDR2 YFSETQ. Written as DNA, the CDR3 is TGCGCCAGCAGCTCTAATAGCGGGCGGGGCACAGATACGCAGTATTTT. It encodes CASSSNSGRGTDTQYF.

In its sample, this clone was seen once. This rearrangement joins TRBV10-2 to TRBJ2-5; TRBD1 matches 9 bases. The CDR3 length is 14 residues. CDR1 is WSHSY and CDR2 is SAAADI in the germline V gene. V lost 8 bases, J lost 5 bases, and 9 bases stayed unmatched. In nucleotides, the CDR3 is TGCGCCAGCTGTCGGGACAGGGAGAGGGAGACCCAGTACTTC. Amino acids: CASCRDRERETQYF.

The chain employs TRBV19 and TRBJ2-7, with D maybe TRBD1 (8 bases). Germline CDR1 LNHDA, CDR2 SQIVND (reference sequence). This CDR3 is built from 16 residues. Between the trimmed V and J ends, which lost 4 bases and 8 bases, there was a span of 24 bases. CDR3 DNA sequence: TGTGCCAGTAGTACCAGGACAGGGAGGGAAATGATACAGCAGTACTTC. Its translation: CASSTRTGREMIQQYF.

Remarks on this clone: Distinct nucleotide sequences in the sample also encode this CDR3. V usage is TRBV18 and J usage is TRBJ1-1; 9 bases fit TRBD1. The CDR3 runs 15 residues. Trimming removed 6 bases from V and 1 base from J; junction bases left unmatched: 6. Germline V gene lookup returns CDR1 KGHSH and CDR2 LQKENI. The CDR3: CASSPRTGENTEAFF. The CDR3 DNA is TGTGCCAGCTCCCCTCGGACAGGGGAGAACACTGAAGCTTTCTTT. Full variable domain (outside the CDR3, taken from reference TRBV18 and TRBJ1-1): NAGVMQNPRHLVRRRGQEARLRCSPMKGHSHVYWYRQLPEEGLKFMVYLQKENIIDESGMPKERFSAEFPKEGPSILRIQQVVRGDSAAYFCASSPRTGENTEAFFGQGTRLTVV.

CDR3 DNA: TGTGCCGCAGGACTAGCGTACCACTACGAGCAGTACTTC. Amino acids: CAAGLAYHYEQYF. The rearrangement links TRBV6-6 to TRBJ2-7; 9 bases match TRBD2. The CDR3 is 13 amino acids. The trim removed 11 bases at V and 3 bases at J, leaving 8 bases unmatched. CDR1 MNHNY and CDR2 SVGAGI come from the germline V gene (reference sequence).

This clone was detected once. The chain recombines TRBV7-2 with TRBJ2-2; D is unclear. CDR1 and CDR2 from the germline V gene are SGHTA and FQGNSA. CDR3 length equals 14 residues. Trimming cost V 5 bases and J 1 base, with 8 bases left between them. In DNA, the CDR3 is TGTGCCAGCAGCCCCCTCTTGAACACCGGGGAGCTGTTTTTT. Its protein is CASSPLLNTGELFF.

This chain connects TRBV19 to TRBJ2-1; D is possibly TRBD2 (6 bases). Trimming shortened V by 4 bases and J by 4 bases, and 11 bases separated the two germline ends. Per the germline V gene, CDR1 is LNHDA and CDR2 is SQIVND (reference sequence). The length of the CDR3 is 14 residues. In DNA form, the CDR3 reads TGTGCCAGTAGTACGGGACTCACTTACAATGAGCAGTTCTTC. Its protein product is CASSTGLTYNEQFF.

V and J are TRBV7-9 and TRBJ1-6; D might be TRBD1 (5 bases). From germline, CDR1 is SEHNR and CDR2 FQNEAQ (reference sequence). Trimming left V 6 bases short and J 6 bases short, with 15 bases between. This CDR3 is 15 amino acids long. The DNA for the CDR3 is TGTGCCAGCAGGGACACCGGGTTCCCTAATTCACCCCTCCACTTT. Translating gives CASRDTGFPNSPLHF.

This chain joins TRBV7-4 and TRBJ1-2; 9 positions match TRBD1. V shed 6 bases, J shed 6 bases, and the junction held 14 bases outside the gene matches. This CDR3 spans 16 amino acids. Per the germline V gene, CDR1 is SGHVT and CDR2 is SQSDAQ. The CDR3 DNA sequence: TGTGCCAGCAGTGAGCCCGGGACAGGGTACGTGGATGGCTACACCTTC. Translation gives CASSEPGTGYVDGYTF.

The chain has TRBV5-1 and TRBJ1-4; the D gene is possibly TRBD1 (6 bases). Germline values: CDR1 SGHRS, CDR2 YFSETQ. This CDR3 has 15 amino acids. The V end lost 0 bases, the J end lost 8 bases, and 14 bases lay between the germline ends. CDR3 in amino acids: CASSLDGGLREKLFF. CDR3 sequence (DNA): TGCGCCAGCAGCTTGGATGGGGGCTTAAGGGAAAAACTGTTTTTT.

This clone is a singleton in its sample. The chain links TRBV18 to TRBJ2-1; TRBD1 aligns across 7 bases. This CDR3 comprises 15 residues. V was pared by 0 bases and J by 7 bases, with 6 bases of the junction left unmatched. CDR1 and CDR2 (germline): KGHSH, LQKENI. CDR3 protein: CASSPPRDRQNEQFF. CDR3 bases: TGTGCCAGCTCACCACCCCGGGACAGACAAAATGAGCAGTTCTTC. The full variable domain, in which reference TRBV18 and TRBJ2-1 provide the parts outside the CDR3, is NAGVMQNPRHLVRRRGQEARLRCSPMKGHSHVYWYRQLPEEGLKFMVYLQKENIIDESGMPKERFSAEFPKEGPSILRIQQVVRGDSAAYFCASSPPRDRQNEQFFGPGTRLTVL.

This clone was seen more than once but under ten times. This chain links TRBV11-2 with TRBJ2-2; D perhaps matches TRBD2 (6 bases). In germline, CDR1 is SGHAT, CDR2 FQNNGV. The CDR3 is 15 residues long. The V gene lost 7 bases and the J gene lost 0 bases, with 12 bases spanning the gap. The CDR3 loop is CASTLTRANTGELFF. For the CDR3, the DNA is TGTGCCAGCACCTTGACTAGGGCGAACACCGGGGAGCTGTTTTTT. Supplemented by reference TRBV11-2 and TRBJ2-2, the full variable domain reads EAGVAQSPRYKIIEKRQSVAFWCNPISGHATLYWYQQILGQGPKLLIQFQNNGVVDDSQLPKDRFSAERLKGVDSTLKIQPAKLEDSAVYLCASTLTRANTGELFFGEGSRLTVL.

This chain links TRBV5-5 with TRBJ1-2; D is ambiguous. V was clipped by 0 bases and J by 0 bases, with 9 bases between them. The CDR3 consists of 15 residues. Germline V gene lookup returns CDR1 SGHKS and CDR2 YYEKEE (reference sequence). The CDR3 DNA sequence: TGTGCCAGCAGCTTGGAGTGGGGAGCTAACTATGGCTACACCTTC. This encodes CASSLEWGANYGYTF.

The rearrangement joins TRBV5-5 to TRBJ2-2; 10 bases line up with TRBD2. Germline CDR1 SGHKS, CDR2 YYEKEE (reference sequence). The CDR3 totals 18 residues. The trim removed 0 bases at V and 0 bases at J, leaving 5 bases unmatched. The CDR3 loop reads CASSLGLAGLANTGELFF. DNA for the CDR3: TGTGCCAGCAGCTTGGGACTAGCGGGCCTAGCGAACACCGGGGAGCTGTTTTTT.

The rearrangement links TRBV18 to TRBJ2-2, with D perhaps TRBD1 (5 bases). The CDR3 is made up of 16 amino acids. Trimming cost V 4 bases and J 0 bases, with 12 bases left between them. Germline CDR1 is KGHSH and CDR2 is LQKENI. The CDR3 region is CASSLWTNSNTGELFF. Here the CDR3 DNA reads TGTGCCAGCTCACTCTGGACAAACTCGAACACCGGGGAGCTGTTTTTT.

This clone came up once. The V call is TRBV5-6, the J call TRBJ2-3, with 9 nucleotides matching TRBD2. The length of the CDR3 is 12 residues. CDR1 SGHDT and CDR2 YYEEEE come from the germline V gene. This chain's CDR3 is CSLAGITDTQYF. In nucleotides, the CDR3 is TGTAGTCTAGCGGGGATCACAGATACGCAGTATTTT.

This chain's CDR3 is CASSELAGGSTDTQYF. The CDR3 nucleotides read TGTGCCAGCAGTGAACTGGCGGGAGGTAGCACAGATACGCAGTATTTT. The J gene is TRBJ2-3, the V gene TRBV2; TRBD2 aligns across 8 bases. Germline CDR1 SNHLY, CDR2 FYNNEI. The V gene end was trimmed by 2 bases and the J gene end by 0 bases; junction bases not matched to a gene: 4. The CDR3 runs 16 residues.

This clone showed up just once. CDR3 DNA: TGCGCCAGCAGCGCCTCTCAGGGGGTAAAAACTGAAGCTTTCTTT. Translated: CASSASQGVKTEAFF. V and J are TRBV5-1 and TRBJ1-1; TRBD1 matches at 7 bases. Unmatched junction bases numbered 11, after V lost 4 bases and J lost 5 bases. The CDR3 totals 15 residues. Germline V gene data show CDR1 as SGHRS and CDR2 as YFSETQ.